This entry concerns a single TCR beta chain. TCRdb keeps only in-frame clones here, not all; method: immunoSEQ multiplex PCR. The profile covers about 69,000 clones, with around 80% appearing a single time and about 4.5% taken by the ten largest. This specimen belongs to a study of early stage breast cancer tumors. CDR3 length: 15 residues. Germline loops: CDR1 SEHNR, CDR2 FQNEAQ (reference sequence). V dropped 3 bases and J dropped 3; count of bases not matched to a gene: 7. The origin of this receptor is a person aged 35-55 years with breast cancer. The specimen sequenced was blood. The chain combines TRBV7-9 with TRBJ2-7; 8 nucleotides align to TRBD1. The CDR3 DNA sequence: TGTGCCAGCAGCTTTGGCCCACAGGGGGGCTACGAGCAGTACTTC. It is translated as CASSFGPQGGYEQYF.